Listed below are T cell receptor beta chains from one sample, sequenced in a study of blood T cell repertoires in COVID-19. Only in-frame clones appear in the TCRdb table, and some are missing; sequencing was by immunoSEQ multiplex PCR. Of about 70,000 clones in the sample, approximately 80% were seen once. The sequencing input was peripheral blood. These receptors were taken from an elderly woman with active or convalescent COVID-19. The conserved cysteine and the conserved F or W are not part of the CDR3 here.

V gene: TRBV28
J gene: TRBJ1-4
CDR3 protein: ASSWSRGKTNEKLF

V gene: TRBV7-9
J gene: TRBJ1-4
CDR3 protein: ASNYGQGNEKLF

V gene: TRBV24-1
J gene: TRBJ2-7
CDR3 protein: ATSDNGQGDKQY

V gene: TRBV3-1/TRBV3-2
J gene: TRBJ2-5
CDR3 protein: ASSQIGGARETQY

V gene: TRBV19
J gene: TRBJ2-7
CDR3 protein: ASSTDGGNYEQY

V gene: TRBV2
J gene: TRBJ1-4
CDR3 protein: ASSGPTGSNEKLF

V gene: TRBV29-1
J gene: TRBJ2-3
CDR3 protein: SVGRAGGAVTDTQY

V gene: TRBV28
J gene: TRBJ2-7
CDR3 protein: ASTRVAGPREQY

V gene: TRBV9
J gene: TRBJ2-1
CDR3 protein: ASSVFQDSYNEQF

V gene: TRBV7-2
J gene: TRBJ1-5
CDR3 protein: ASSLGDSGNQPQH

V gene: TRBV23-1
J gene: TRBJ2-7
CDR3 protein: ATGSGQGSSTTYEQY

V gene: TRBV2
J gene: TRBJ1-5
CDR3 protein: ASSAQTGYQPQH

V gene: TRBV11-2
J gene: TRBJ2-7
CDR3 protein: ASSPRRASGASYEQY

V gene: TRBV6-6
J gene: TRBJ2-1
CDR3 protein: ASTPALAGYNEQF

V gene: TRBV14
J gene: TRBJ2-2
CDR3 protein: ASSHFLTGTDTGELF

V gene: TRBV7-2
J gene: TRBJ2-6
CDR3 protein: ASSWDISGANVLT

V gene: TRBV5-1
J gene: TRBJ2-6
CDR3 protein: ASRVDSGANVLT

V gene: TRBV4-3
J gene: TRBJ1-5
CDR3 protein: ASSQVRQGSQPQH

V gene: TRBV5-6
J gene: TRBJ1-6
CDR3 protein: ASSFRTQTGRSPLH

V gene: TRBV6-2/TRBV6-3
J gene: TRBJ1-1
CDR3 protein: ASSYLQMNTEAF

V gene: TRBV4-1
J gene: TRBJ2-3
CDR3 protein: ASSQNGQGRGGDTQY

V gene: TRBV21-1
J gene: TRBJ2-4
CDR3 protein: ASSKARAGLAKNIQY

V gene: TRBV4-1
J gene: TRBJ1-1
CDR3 protein: ASSPGRPVRMNTEAF

V gene: TRBV19
J gene: TRBJ2-7
CDR3 protein: ASSIGSGTWEQY

V gene: TRBV2
J gene: TRBJ1-2
CDR3 protein: ASRSPGQGVNYGYT

V gene: TRBV7-2
J gene: TRBJ1-5
CDR3 protein: ASSLTWTGRNQPQH

V gene: TRBV4-3
J gene: TRBJ1-2
CDR3 protein: ASSQYARGGVDYGYT

V gene: TRBV28
J gene: TRBJ1-2
CDR3 protein: ASSFGQYYGYT

V gene: TRBV11-3
J gene: TRBJ1-2
CDR3 protein: ASSLEGRQGNYGYT

V gene: TRBV2
J gene: TRBJ2-7
CDR3 protein: ASSEGRDSQFYEQY

V gene: TRBV24-1
J gene: TRBJ1-4
CDR3 protein: ATRPTGLINEKLF

V gene: TRBV14
J gene: TRBJ2-7
CDR3 protein: ASSQGGQAE

V gene: TRBV5-1
J gene: TRBJ2-5
CDR3 protein: ASSFGLEETQY

V gene: TRBV19
J gene: TRBJ2-3
CDR3 protein: ASSDRGGRSTDTQY

V gene: TRBV6-2/TRBV6-3
J gene: TRBJ2-3
CDR3 protein: ASSPWLEFSTDTQY

V gene: TRBV24-1
J gene: TRBJ2-2
CDR3 protein: ATSDWTGANTGELF

V gene: TRBV12-3/TRBV12-4
J gene: TRBJ1-2
CDR3 protein: ASSLRDSQSYT

V gene: TRBV5-1
J gene: TRBJ2-1
CDR3 protein: ASSRTESSYNEQF

V gene: TRBV30
J gene: TRBJ1-3
CDR3 protein: AWNEQAIGNTIY

V gene: TRBV3-1/TRBV3-2
J gene: TRBJ1-4
CDR3 protein: ASGSGQTTNEKLF

V gene: TRBV12-5
J gene: TRBJ2-1
CDR3 protein: ASGFAQGDSHNEQF

V gene: TRBV6-5
J gene: TRBJ2-7
CDR3 protein: ASRTPYEQY

V gene: TRBV7-2
J gene: TRBJ2-3
CDR3 protein: ASSLDVPEWGTDTQY

V gene: TRBV5-1
J gene: TRBJ2-3
CDR3 protein: ASSLQGTTDTQY

V gene: TRBV11-2
J gene: TRBJ2-7
CDR3 protein: ASSLETGVLY

V gene: TRBV30
J gene: TRBJ2-1
CDR3 protein: AWGPSSYNEQF

V gene: TRBV6-6
J gene: TRBJ2-5
CDR3 protein: ASSSFSGGAETQY

V gene: TRBV29-1
J gene: TRBJ1-1
CDR3 protein: SVETVNTEAF

V gene: TRBV19
J gene: TRBJ2-3
CDR3 protein: ASSRTSGSFTDTQY

V gene: TRBV29-1
J gene: TRBJ1-2
CDR3 protein: SVEGGSNYGYT

V gene: TRBV6-5
J gene: TRBJ2-7
CDR3 protein: ASSPFRGGSYEQY

V gene: TRBV27
J gene: TRBJ1-4
CDR3 protein: ASKVNRDNEKLF

V gene: TRBV7-3
J gene: TRBJ2-7
CDR3 protein: ASSPSGGYEQY

V gene: TRBV19
J gene: TRBJ2-3
CDR3 protein: ASSIGAGGATDTQY